Listed here are 20 T cell receptor beta chains from one sample, sequenced in a study of cytomegalovirus exposure and HLA in healthy donors. PCR was performed using 60 Vbeta and 13 Jbeta primers. This table comes from immunoSEQ multiplex PCR, and its TCRdb copy is limited to in-frame clones, with some not included. The table lists around 52,000 clones. The sample was PBMCs. Receptors were obtained from a woman aged 45-65 years in good health and CMV-seropositive.

J is TRBJ2-5 and V is TRBV30; 8 bases line up with TRBD1. Germline values: CDR1 GTSNPN, CDR2 SVGIG (reference sequence). The V and J ends lost 5 bases and 4 bases, in that order; junction bases with no gene match: 0. The CDR3 has 11 residues. Written as DNA, the CDR3 is TGTGCCTGGGGGACAGGAGAGACCCAGTACTTC. Its protein is CAWGTGETQYF.

The chain links TRBV19 to TRBJ1-1; the D is unclear. There are 14 residues in the CDR3. The germline gives CDR1 LNHDA, CDR2 SQIVND (reference sequence). Trimming shortened V by 6 bases and J by 3 bases, and 14 bases separated the two germline ends. CDR3 protein: CASRVGSWDTEAFF. The CDR3 nucleotides are TGTGCCAGTAGGGTGGGGAGTTGGGACACTGAAGCTTTCTTT.

This rearrangement joins TRBV4-1 to TRBJ2-1; 10 positions agree with TRBD2. The germline CDR1 and CDR2 sequences are MGHRA and YSYEKL. The ends lost 1 base at V and 8 bases at J; junction bases unmatched: 5. This CDR3 region has 15 residues. The CDR3 DNA reads TGCGCCAGCAGCCAAGTGGCTAGCGGGAGTCATGAGCAGTTCTTC. It is translated as CASSQVASGSHEQFF.

The rearrangement uses TRBV7-6 and TRBJ1-5, with 8 bases that match TRBD1. In germline, CDR1 is SGHVS, CDR2 FNYEAQ. This CDR3 has 16 residues. The ends lost 1 base at V and 1 base at J; junction bases unmatched: 3. CDR3 residues: CASSLGQGKSNQPQHF. The CDR3 nucleotides are TGTGCCAGCAGCTTAGGACAGGGGAAGAGCAATCAGCCCCAGCATTTT.

The chain joins TRBV7-9 to TRBJ2-7; 9 bases align to TRBD1. The J segment lost 2 bases and the V segment lost 5 bases, leaving 10 bases of the junction unmatched. Germline V gene data show CDR1 as SEHNR and CDR2 as FQNEAQ (reference sequence). The CDR3 runs 16 residues. CDR3 loop: CASSTTSGTGTYEQYF. In DNA, the CDR3 is TGTGCCAGCAGCACTACCTCCGGGACAGGGACCTACGAGCAGTACTTC. The full variable domain, with the rest looked up from reference TRBV7-9 and TRBJ2-7, is DTGVSQNPRHKITKRGQNVTFRCDPISEHNRLYWYRQTLGQGPEFLTYFQNEAQLEKSRLLSDRFSAERPKGSFSTLEIQRTEQGDSAMYLCASSTTSGTGTYEQYFGPGTRLTVT.

This chain joins TRBV18 and TRBJ1-6, with D hard to call. The CDR3 spans 15 residues. V lost 1 base and J 9 bases, leaving 13 bases between the germline ends. Germline CDR1 KGHSH, CDR2 LQKENI. The CDR3 sequence is CASSPLAADSSPLHF. Written as DNA, the CDR3 is TGTGCCAGCTCACCACTGGCGGCGGATTCTTCACCCCTCCACTTT.

The chain links TRBV25-1 to TRBJ2-5, with D maybe TRBD1 (5 bases). Germline CDR1 MGHDK, CDR2 SYGVNS. The CDR3 sequence is 15 residues long. V was shortened by 3 bases and J by 1 base, with 12 bases between the two germline ends. Here the CDR3 DNA reads TGTGCCAGCAGTGATTCTGGACAAACCCAAGAGACCCAGTACTTC. Protein sequence: CASSDSGQTQETQYF.

This chain uses TRBV7-2 with TRBJ2-7; TRBD2 matches 9 bases. The germline CDR1 and CDR2 sequences are SGHTA and FQGNSA. The CDR3 sequence is 17 residues long. The ends lost 1 base at V and 0 bases at J; junction bases unmatched: 7. CDR3 sequence: CASSLGELAGSSYEQYF. The CDR3 DNA is TGTGCCAGCAGCTTAGGTGAGCTAGCGGGGAGCTCCTACGAGCAGTACTTC.

The DNA for the CDR3 is TGTGCCAGCAGCTCGGGACAGGGGACCACTGAAGCTTTCTTT. Translated, it gives CASSSGQGTTEAFF. The V and J genes are TRBV7-3 and TRBJ1-1; TRBD1 agrees at 10 bases. V was pared by 4 bases and J by 4 bases, with 3 bases of the junction left unmatched. Germline V gene data show CDR1 as SGHTA and CDR2 as FQGTGA. The CDR3 has 14 residues.

CDR3 sequence reads: CASSETGPYEQYF. CDR3 in DNA: TGTGCCAGCAGCGAGACAGGGCCCTACGAGCAGTACTTC. The rearrangement links TRBV6-6 to TRBJ2-7; TRBD1 matches 7 bases. V lost 6 bases and J lost 2; bases outside the gene matches: 4. Germline values: CDR1 MNHNY, CDR2 SVGAGI (reference sequence). CDR3 length equals 13 residues.

The chain couples TRBV27 to TRBJ1-6, with D possibly matching TRBD1 (6 bases). CDR1 and CDR2 (germline): MNHEY, SMNVEV (reference sequence). This CDR3 region has 16 residues. Deletions cut 1 base from V and 6 bases from J, with 13 bases between. CDR3 residues: CASSLYPDRLNSPLHF. CDR3 in DNA: TGTGCCAGCAGTTTATACCCAGACAGGCTTAATTCACCCCTCCACTTT.

CDR3 region: CASEGNTIYF. The CDR3 coding sequence is TGTGCCAGCGAGGGAAACACCATATATTTT. This chain uses TRBV11-2 with TRBJ1-3; D is uncertain. The CDR3 is 10 amino acids. The V gene's germline CDR1 is SGHAT and CDR2 FQNNGV. With 8 bases removed from V and 4 bases from J, the gap between germline ends came to 3 bases.

V and J are TRBV7-2 and TRBJ2-1; 11 bases match TRBD2. CDR1 is SGHTA, CDR2 FQGNSA, per germline. V gave up 6 bases and J gave up 4 bases; unmatched junction bases: 5. CDR3 length: 15 residues. CDR3 in DNA: TGTGCCAGCAGTCGGACTAGCGGGCGATACAATGAGCAGTTCTTC. Protein sequence: CASSRTSGRYNEQFF.

V usage is TRBV7-9 and J usage is TRBJ1-2, with 7 positions matching TRBD1. The CDR3 is made up of 15 amino acids. The germline CDR1 and CDR2 sequences are SEHNR and FQNEAQ (reference sequence). The trim removed 4 bases at V and 2 bases at J, leaving 7 bases unmatched. This CDR3 reads CASSSDRVPNYGYTF. The CDR3 bases are TGTGCCAGCAGCTCCGACAGGGTCCCCAACTATGGCTACACCTTC.

CDR3 in DNA: TGCAGCGTCGGACCTCTTCAGACAGGGGAGTCCGACAATGAGCAGTTCTTC. This gives the protein CSVGPLQTGESDNEQFF. V and J are TRBV29-1 and TRBJ2-1; TRBD1 aligns across 8 bases. The V gene end was trimmed by 6 bases and the J gene end by 5 bases; junction bases not matched to a gene: 18. The CDR3 totals 17 residues. CDR1 is SQVTM and CDR2 is ANQGSEA in the germline V gene.

The chain couples TRBV19 to TRBJ2-7; 13 bases are a match to TRBD2. The CDR3 totals 15 residues. J was trimmed by 4 bases and V by 3 bases; bases with no gene match: 3. Germline CDR1 is LNHDA and CDR2 is SQIVND (reference sequence). CDR3 in amino acids: CASSIGTSGKYEQYF. As DNA, the CDR3 is TGTGCCAGTAGTATCGGGACTAGCGGGAAGTACGAGCAGTACTTC.

The gene calls are TRBV30 and TRBJ2-1; TRBD2 matches at 11 bases. J was trimmed by 0 bases and V by 4 bases; bases with no gene match: 5. The CDR3 length is 16 residues. Germline assignment: CDR1 GTSNPN and CDR2 SVGIG (reference sequence). The CDR3 DNA follows: TGTGCCTGGACTATTGGGACTAGCGGCTCCTACAATGAGCAGTTCTTC. This translates into CAWTIGTSGSYNEQFF.

The chain has TRBV6-5 and TRBJ2-7, with 12 bases that match TRBD2. Germline values: CDR1 MNHEY, CDR2 SVGAGI. The ends lost 1 base at V and 2 bases at J; junction bases unmatched: 3. This CDR3 has 16 amino acids. The CDR3 reads CASSYFRTSGAYEQYF. CDR3 nucleotides: TGTGCCAGCAGTTACTTTCGGACTAGCGGGGCCTACGAGCAGTACTTC.

The chain uses TRBV6-5 and TRBJ1-1; D is possibly TRBD1 (5 bases). V lost 5 bases to trimming and J lost 4 bases, with 11 bases between them. Germline V gene sequence: CDR1 MNHEY, CDR2 SVGAGI. The CDR3 has 13 residues. CDR3 loop: CASSRHGATEAFF. The CDR3 nucleotides read TGTGCCAGCAGTCGACATGGGGCCACTGAAGCTTTCTTT.

The V and J genes are TRBV5-1 and TRBJ1-2, with a weak D call TRBD1 (5 bases). Germline V gene lookup returns CDR1 SGHRS and CDR2 YFSETQ. Between the trimmed V and J ends, which lost 4 bases and 10 bases, there was a span of 20 bases. The CDR3 contains 14 residues. As DNA, the CDR3 is TGCGCCAGCAGCCGGGGGAGCGCGTCGGGGATCTACACCTTC. It yields the protein CASSRGSASGIYTF.